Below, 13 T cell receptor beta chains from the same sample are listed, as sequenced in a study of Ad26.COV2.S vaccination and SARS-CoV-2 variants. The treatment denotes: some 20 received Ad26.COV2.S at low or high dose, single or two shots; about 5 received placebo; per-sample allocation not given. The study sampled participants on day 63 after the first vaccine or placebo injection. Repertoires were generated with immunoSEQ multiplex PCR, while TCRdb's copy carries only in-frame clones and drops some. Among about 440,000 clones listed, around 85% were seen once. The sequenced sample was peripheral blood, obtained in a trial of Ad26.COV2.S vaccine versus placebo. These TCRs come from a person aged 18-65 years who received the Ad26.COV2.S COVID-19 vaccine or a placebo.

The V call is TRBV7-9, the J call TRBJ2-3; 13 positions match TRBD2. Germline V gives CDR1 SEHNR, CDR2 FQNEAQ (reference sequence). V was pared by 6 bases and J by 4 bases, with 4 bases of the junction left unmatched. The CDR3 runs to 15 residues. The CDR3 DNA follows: TGTGCCAGCAGTCCACTAGCGGGAGGGCCAGATACGCAGTATTTT. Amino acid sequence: CASSPLAGGPDTQYF.

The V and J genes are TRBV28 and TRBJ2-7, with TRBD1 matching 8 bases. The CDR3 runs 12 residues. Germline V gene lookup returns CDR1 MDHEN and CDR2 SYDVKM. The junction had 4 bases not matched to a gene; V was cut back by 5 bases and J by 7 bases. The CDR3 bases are TGTGCCAGCAGTATGGGACAGGCGGAGCAGTACTTC. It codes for CASSMGQAEQYF.

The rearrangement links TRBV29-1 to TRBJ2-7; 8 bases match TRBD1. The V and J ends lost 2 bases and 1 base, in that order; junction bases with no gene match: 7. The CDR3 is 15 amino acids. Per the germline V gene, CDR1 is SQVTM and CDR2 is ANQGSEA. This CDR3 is CSVESEQGGSYEQYF. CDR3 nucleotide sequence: TGCAGCGTTGAATCGGAACAGGGGGGATCCTACGAGCAGTACTTC.

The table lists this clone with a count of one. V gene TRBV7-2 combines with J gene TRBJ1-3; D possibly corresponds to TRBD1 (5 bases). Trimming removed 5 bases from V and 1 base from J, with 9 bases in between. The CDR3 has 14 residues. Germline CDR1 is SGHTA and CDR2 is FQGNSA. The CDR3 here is CASSLGRSGNTIYF. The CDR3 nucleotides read TGTGCCAGCAGCCTGGGGCGTTCTGGAAACACCATATATTTT. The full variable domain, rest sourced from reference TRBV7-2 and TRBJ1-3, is GAGVSQSPSNKVTEKGKDVELRCDPISGHTALYWYRQSLGQGLEFLIYFQGNSAPDKSGLPSDRFSAERTGGSVSTLTIQRTQQEDSAVYLCASSLGRSGNTIYFGEGSWLTVV.

DNA for the CDR3: TGCGCCAGCAGCTGGACGGGACAGGGCAATCAGCCCCAGCATTTT. Translation gives CASSWTGQGNQPQHF. The V and J genes are TRBV5-1 and TRBJ1-5; 8 bases fit TRBD1. The V and J ends lost 3 bases and 2 bases, in that order; junction bases with no gene match: 4. Germline lookup yields CDR1 SGHRS and CDR2 YFSETQ. CDR3 size: 15 residues.

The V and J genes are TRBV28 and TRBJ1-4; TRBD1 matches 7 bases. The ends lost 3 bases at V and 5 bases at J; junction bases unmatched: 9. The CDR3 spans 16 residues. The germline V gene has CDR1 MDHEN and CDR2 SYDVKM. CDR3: CASSFGTDRGNEKLFF. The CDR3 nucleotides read TGTGCCAGCAGTTTCGGGACAGACCGGGGGAATGAAAAACTGTTTTTT.

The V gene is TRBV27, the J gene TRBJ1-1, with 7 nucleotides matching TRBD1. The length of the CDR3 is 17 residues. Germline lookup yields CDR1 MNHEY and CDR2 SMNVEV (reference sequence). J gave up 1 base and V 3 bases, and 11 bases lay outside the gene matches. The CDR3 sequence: CASSLAGQSSGNTEAFF. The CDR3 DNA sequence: TGTGCCAGCAGTTTGGCGGGACAGTCGTCGGGGAACACTGAAGCTTTCTTT.

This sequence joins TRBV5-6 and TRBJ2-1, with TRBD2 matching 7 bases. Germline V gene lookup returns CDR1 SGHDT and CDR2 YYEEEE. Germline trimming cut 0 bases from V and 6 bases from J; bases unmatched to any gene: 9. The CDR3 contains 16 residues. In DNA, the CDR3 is TGTGCCAGCAGCTTGGTAGGCGGGAGTTATGTCAATGAGCAGTTCTTC. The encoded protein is CASSLVGGSYVNEQFF.

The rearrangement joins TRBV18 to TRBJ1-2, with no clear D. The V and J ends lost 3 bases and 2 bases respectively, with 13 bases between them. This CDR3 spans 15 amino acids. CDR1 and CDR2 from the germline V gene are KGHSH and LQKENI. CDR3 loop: CASSPLAETNYGYTF. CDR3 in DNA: TGTGCCAGCTCACCCCTGGCCGAAACGAACTATGGCTACACCTTC.

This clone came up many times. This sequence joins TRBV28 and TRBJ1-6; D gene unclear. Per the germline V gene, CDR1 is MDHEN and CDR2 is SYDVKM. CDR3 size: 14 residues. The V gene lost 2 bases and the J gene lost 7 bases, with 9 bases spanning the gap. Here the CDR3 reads CASSLRAANSPLHF. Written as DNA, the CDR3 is TGTGCCAGCAGTTTACGGGCGGCGAATTCACCCCTCCACTTT.

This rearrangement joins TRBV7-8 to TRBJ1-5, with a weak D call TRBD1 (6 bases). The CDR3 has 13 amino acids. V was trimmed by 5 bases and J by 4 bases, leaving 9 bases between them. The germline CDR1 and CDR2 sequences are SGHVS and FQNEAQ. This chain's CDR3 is CASSTGHNQPQHF. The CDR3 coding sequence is TGTGCCAGCAGCACGGGACATAATCAGCCCCAGCATTTT.

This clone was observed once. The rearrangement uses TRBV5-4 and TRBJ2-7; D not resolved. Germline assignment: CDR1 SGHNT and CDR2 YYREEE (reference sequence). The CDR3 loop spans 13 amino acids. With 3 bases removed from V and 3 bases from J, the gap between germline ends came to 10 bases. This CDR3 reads CASSSPLVYEQYF. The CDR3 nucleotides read TGTGCCAGCAGCTCTCCCTTAGTCTACGAGCAGTACTTC.

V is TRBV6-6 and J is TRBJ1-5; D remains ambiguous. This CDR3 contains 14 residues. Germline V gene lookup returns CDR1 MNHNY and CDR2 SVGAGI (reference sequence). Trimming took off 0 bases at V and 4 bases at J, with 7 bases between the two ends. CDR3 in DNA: TGTGCCAGCAGTTACTCGGGGAGAAATCAGCCCCAGCATTTT. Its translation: CASSYSGRNQPQHF.